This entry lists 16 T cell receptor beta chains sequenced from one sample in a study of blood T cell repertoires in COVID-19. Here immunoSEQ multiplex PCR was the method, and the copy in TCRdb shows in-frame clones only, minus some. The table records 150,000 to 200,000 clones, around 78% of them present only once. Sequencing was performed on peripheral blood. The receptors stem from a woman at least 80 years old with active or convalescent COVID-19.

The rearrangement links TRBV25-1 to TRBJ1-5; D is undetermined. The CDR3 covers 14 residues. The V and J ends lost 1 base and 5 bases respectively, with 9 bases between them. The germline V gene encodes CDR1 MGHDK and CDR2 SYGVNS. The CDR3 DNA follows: TGTGCCAGCAGTGAATCCGGGGTCCATCAGCCCCAGCATTTT. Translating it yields CASSESGVHQPQHF.

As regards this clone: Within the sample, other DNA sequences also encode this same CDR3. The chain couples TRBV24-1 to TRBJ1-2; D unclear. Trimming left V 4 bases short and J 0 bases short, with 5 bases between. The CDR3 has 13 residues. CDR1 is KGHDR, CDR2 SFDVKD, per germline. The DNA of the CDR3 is TGTGCCACCAGTGACCCAACTAACTATGGCTACACCTTC. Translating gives CATSDPTNYGYTF.

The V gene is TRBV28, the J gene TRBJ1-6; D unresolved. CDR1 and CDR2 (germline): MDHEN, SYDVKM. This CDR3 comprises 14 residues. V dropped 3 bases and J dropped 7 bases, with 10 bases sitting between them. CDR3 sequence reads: CASSFGMRNSPLHF. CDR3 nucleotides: TGTGCCAGCAGTTTCGGGATGAGGAATTCACCCCTCCACTTT.

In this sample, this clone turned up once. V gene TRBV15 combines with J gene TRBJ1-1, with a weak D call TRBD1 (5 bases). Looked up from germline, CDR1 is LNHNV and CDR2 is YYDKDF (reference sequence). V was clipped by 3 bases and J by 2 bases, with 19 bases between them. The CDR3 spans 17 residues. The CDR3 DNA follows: TGTGCCACCAGCAGGGAGGGACGGGCCTGGGGAAACACTGAAGCTTTCTTT. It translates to CATSREGRAWGNTEAFF. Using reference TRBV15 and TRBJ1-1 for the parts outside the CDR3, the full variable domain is DAMVIQNPRYQVTQFGKPVTLSCSQTLNHNVMYWYQQKSSQAPKLLFHYYDKDFNNEADTPDNFQSRRPNTSFCFLDIRSPGLGDTAMYLCATSREGRAWGNTEAFFGQGTRLTVV.

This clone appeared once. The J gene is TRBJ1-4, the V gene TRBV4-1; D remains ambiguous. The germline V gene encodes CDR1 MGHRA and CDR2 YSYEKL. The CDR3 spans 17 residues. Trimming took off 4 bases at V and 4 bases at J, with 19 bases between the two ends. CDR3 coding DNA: TGCGCCAGCAGCCTTGGGCGCACGTCGATCGGTAATGAAAAACTGTTTTTT. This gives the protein CASSLGRTSIGNEKLFF.

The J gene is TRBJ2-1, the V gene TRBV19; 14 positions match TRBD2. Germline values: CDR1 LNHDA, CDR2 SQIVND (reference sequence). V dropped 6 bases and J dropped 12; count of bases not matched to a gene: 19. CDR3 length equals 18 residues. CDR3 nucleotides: TGTGCCAGTAGGACTCCGGGACTAGCGGGGGCCCATCAAGGGAGGCAGTTCTTC. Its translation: CASRTPGLAGAHQGRQFF.

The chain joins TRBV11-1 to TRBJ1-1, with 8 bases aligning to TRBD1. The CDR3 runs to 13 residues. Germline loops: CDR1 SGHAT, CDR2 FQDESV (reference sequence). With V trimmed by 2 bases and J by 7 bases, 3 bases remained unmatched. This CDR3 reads CASSLRQGIEAFF. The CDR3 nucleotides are TGTGCCAGCAGCTTAAGACAGGGGATTGAAGCTTTCTTT.

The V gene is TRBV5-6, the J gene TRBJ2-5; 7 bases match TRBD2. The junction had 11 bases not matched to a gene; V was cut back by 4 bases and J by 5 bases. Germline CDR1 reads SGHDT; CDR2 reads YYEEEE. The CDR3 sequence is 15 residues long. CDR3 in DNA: TGTGCCAGCAGCCTCTCGGGACTACCCTCGGAGACCCAGTACTTC. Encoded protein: CASSLSGLPSETQYF. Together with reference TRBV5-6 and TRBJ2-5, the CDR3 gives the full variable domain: DAGVTQSPTHLIKTRGQQVTLRCSPKSGHDTVSWYQQALGQGPQFIFQYYEEEERQRGNFPDRFSGHQFPNYSSELNVNALLLGDSALYLCASSLSGLPSETQYFGPGTRLLVL.

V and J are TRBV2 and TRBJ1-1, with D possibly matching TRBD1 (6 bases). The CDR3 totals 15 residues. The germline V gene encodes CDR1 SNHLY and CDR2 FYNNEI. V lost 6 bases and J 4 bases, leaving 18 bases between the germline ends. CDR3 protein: CASSPSGVGRTEAFF. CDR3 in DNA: TGTGCCAGCAGCCCATCAGGGGTCGGGCGCACTGAAGCTTTCTTT.

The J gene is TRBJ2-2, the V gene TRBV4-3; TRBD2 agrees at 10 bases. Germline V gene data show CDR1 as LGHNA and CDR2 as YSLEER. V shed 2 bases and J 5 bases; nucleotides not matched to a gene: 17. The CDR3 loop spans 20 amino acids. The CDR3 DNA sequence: TGCGCCAGCAGCCAACAGACAACCGGGACTAGCGTACTAATGACCGGGGAGCTGTTTTTT. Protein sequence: CASSQQTTGTSVLMTGELFF.

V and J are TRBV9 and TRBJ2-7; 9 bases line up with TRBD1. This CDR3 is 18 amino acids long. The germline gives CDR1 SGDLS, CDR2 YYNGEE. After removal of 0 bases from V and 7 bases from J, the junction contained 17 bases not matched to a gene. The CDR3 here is CASSVAWGQGPAQGEQYF. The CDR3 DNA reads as TGTGCCAGCAGCGTAGCTTGGGGACAGGGCCCTGCCCAAGGTGAGCAGTACTTC.

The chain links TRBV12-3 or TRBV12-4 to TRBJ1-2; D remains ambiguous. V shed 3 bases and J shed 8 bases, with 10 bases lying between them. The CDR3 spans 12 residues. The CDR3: CASSFLSRGYTF. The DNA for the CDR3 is TGTGCCAGCAGTTTCCTTTCTAGGGGCTACACCTTC.

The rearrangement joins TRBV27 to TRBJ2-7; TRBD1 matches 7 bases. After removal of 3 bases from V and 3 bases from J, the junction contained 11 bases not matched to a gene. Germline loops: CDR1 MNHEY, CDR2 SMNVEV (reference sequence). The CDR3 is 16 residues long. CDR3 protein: CASSLKGALLGYEQYF. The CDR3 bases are TGTGCCAGCAGTTTGAAGGGGGCTCTTCTGGGCTACGAGCAGTACTTC.

The CDR3 protein is CASSPRTSGGAFFYEQFF. Written as DNA, the CDR3 is TGTGCCAGCAGCCCAAGGACTAGCGGGGGGGCTTTCTTTTATGAGCAGTTCTTC. The chain combines TRBV7-6 with TRBJ2-1; 15 bases agree with TRBD2. The V and J ends lost 5 bases and 8 bases, in that order; junction bases with no gene match: 13. Germline CDR1 SGHVS, CDR2 FNYEAQ. The CDR3 is 18 amino acids.

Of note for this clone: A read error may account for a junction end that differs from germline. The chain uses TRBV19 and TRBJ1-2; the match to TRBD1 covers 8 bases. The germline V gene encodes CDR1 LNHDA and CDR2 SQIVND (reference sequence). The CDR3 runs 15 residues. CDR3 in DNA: TGTGCCAGTAAGGGGCCCCGCAGGGGGCGCCTGGGCTGCACCTTC. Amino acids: CASKGPRRGRLGCTF.

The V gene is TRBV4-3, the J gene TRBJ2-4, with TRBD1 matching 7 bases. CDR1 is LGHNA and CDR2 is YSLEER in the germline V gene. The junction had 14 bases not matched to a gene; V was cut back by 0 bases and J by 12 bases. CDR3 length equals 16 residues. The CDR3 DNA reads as TGCGCCAGCAGCCAAGATGTAGGGAGACAGGGATCTGCTCAGTACTTC. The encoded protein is CASSQDVGRQGSAQYF.